Sequencing of this T cell receptor beta chain was carried out in a study of vaccination and CD4 T cells after COVID-19. The Oncomine TCR Beta short-read assay was what sequenced the DNA obtained from cultured CD4+ T cells. TCRdb analysed the PCR reads with MiXCR anew, one entry per CDR3 protein. The profile shows approximately 9,400 distinct CDR3 sequences, under 80% of them singletons. Treatment meaning: roughly nine-day PBMC culture with coronavirus spike peptide pools or control peptides (ViraFEST assay). Per germline, CDR1 KGHDR and CDR2 SFDVKD. V was pared by 1 base and J by 4 bases, with 15 bases between. The CDR3 is 17 residues long. Concerning this clonotype itself: Its antigen is not known.

The sequenced sample was CD4+ T cells from blood, cultured in vitro. The TCR originated in a human donor who had recovered from COVID-19. This chain uses TRBV24-1 with TRBJ2-2, with D possibly TRBD1 on 6 matching bases. CDR3 in amino acids: CATSDLKDRISTGELFF. The DNA of the CDR3 is TGTGCCACCAGTGATTTAAAAGACAGGATCAGCACCGGGGAGCTGTTTTTT.